The 3 T cell receptor beta chains presented below share a single source sample, sequenced in a study of blood T cell repertoires in COVID-19. Profiled with immunoSEQ multiplex PCR; TCRdb holds only in-frame clones, not every one. The sample holds about 220,000 clones, 80% to 90% seen once. The sequencing sample was made of peripheral blood. All receptors come from a woman between 55 and 75 years old who had recovered from COVID-19.

V is TRBV7-2 and J is TRBJ1-6, with 10 bases aligning to TRBD1. Trimming took 3 bases from V and 3 from J; bases not matched to a gene: 5. The CDR3 sequence is 17 residues long. CDR1 SGHTA and CDR2 FQGNSA come from the germline V gene. The CDR3 spells CASSFFGDRGYNSPLHF. CDR3 bases: TGTGCCAGCAGCTTCTTCGGGGACAGGGGCTATAATTCACCCCTCCACTTT.

As regards this clone: Other DNA sequences from this sample encode an identical CDR3 as well. V usage is TRBV5-1 and J usage is TRBJ2-2, with D uncertain. V lost 0 bases, J lost 2 bases, and 5 bases lay in between. CDR1 is SGHRS and CDR2 is YFSETQ in the germline V gene. The CDR3 runs 14 residues. The CDR3 DNA is TGCGCCAGCAGCTTGGACAGAAACACCGGGGAGCTGTTTTTT. Residues: CASSLDRNTGELFF.

V and J are TRBV4-1 and TRBJ1-2; D might be TRBD1 (5 bases). Germline V CDR1 and CDR2: MGHRA, YSYEKL. There are 15 residues in the CDR3. V lost 3 bases to trimming and J lost 1 base, with 12 bases between them. This CDR3 reads CASSQGGTVNYGYTF. The CDR3 DNA follows: TGCGCCAGCAGCCAGGGGGGGACGGTTAACTATGGCTACACCTTC.